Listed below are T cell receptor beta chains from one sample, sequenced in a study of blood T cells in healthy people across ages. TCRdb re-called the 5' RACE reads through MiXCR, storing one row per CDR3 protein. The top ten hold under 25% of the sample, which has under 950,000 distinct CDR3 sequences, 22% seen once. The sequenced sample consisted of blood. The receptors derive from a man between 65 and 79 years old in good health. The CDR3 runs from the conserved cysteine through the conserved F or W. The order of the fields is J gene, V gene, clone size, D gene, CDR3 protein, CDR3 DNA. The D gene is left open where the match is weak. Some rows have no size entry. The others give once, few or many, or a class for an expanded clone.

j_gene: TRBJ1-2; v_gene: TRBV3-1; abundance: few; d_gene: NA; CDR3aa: CASSQETGYTF; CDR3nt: TGTGCCAGCAGCCAAGAAACGGGCTACACCTTC
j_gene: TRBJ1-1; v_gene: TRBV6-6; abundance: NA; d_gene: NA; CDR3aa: CASSYSQAPNTEAFF; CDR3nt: TGTGCCAGCAGTTACTCGCAGGCCCCGAACACTGAAGCTTTCTTT
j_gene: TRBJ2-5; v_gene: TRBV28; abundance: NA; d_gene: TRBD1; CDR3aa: CASSLMQGAKTQYF; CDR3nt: TGTGCCAGCAGTTTAATGCAGGGGGCGAAGACCCAGTACTTC
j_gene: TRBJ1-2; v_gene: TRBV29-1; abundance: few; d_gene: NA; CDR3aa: CSVEGARERGYTF; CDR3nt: TGCAGCGTTGAGGGCGCCAGGGAAAGGGGCTACACCTTC
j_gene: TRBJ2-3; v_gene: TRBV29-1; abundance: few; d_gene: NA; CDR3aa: CSVVGGTRDTQYF; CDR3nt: TGCAGCGTTGTCGGGGGAACTAGGGATACGCAGTATTTT
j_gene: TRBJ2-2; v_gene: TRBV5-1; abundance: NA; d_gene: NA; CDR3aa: CASSLRSRAVNTGELFF; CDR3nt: TGCGCCAGCAGCTTGCGCTCTAGGGCGGTGAACACCGGGGAGCTGTTTTTT
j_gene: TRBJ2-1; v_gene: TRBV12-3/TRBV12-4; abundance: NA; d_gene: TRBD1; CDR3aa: CASRTQGVNEQFF; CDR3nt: TGTGCCAGCAGAACGCAGGGGGTGAATGAGCAGTTCTTC
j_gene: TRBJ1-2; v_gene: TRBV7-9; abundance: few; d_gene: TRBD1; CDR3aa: CASSPPGQGVGYTF; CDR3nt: TGTGCCAGCAGCCCACCGGGACAGGGTGTTGGCTACACCTTC
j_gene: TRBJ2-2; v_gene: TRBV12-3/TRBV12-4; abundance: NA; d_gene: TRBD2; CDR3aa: CASSLALAGGLAGELFF; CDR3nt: TGTGCCAGCAGTTTGGCTCTAGCGGGAGGGCTGGCCGGGGAGCTGTTTTTT
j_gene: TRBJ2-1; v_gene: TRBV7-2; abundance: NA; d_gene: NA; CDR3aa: CASSWGHQSSYNEQFF; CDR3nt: TGTGCCAGCAGCTGGGGACACCAGAGCTCCTACAATGAGCAGTTCTTC
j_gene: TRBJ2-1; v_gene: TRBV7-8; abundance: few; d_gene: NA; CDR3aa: CASSLFILRGTDAISKTSYNEQFF; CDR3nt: TGTGCCAGCAGCTTATTCATTTTAAGGGGAACTGACGCAATTTCTAAAACCTCCTACAATGAGCAGTTCTTC
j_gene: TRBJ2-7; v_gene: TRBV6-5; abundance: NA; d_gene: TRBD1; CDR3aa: CASSYSPPGQGFGISYEQYF; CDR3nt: TGTGCCAGCAGTTACTCACCACCGGGACAGGGCTTCGGAATCTCCTACGAGCAGTACTTC
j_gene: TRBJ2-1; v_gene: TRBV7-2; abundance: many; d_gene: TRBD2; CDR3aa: CASRGAGGVYNEQFF; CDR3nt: TGTGCCAGCAGAGGGGCGGGAGGAGTCTACAATGAGCAGTTCTTC
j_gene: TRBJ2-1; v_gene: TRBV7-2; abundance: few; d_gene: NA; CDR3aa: CASSLGASVYNEQFF; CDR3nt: TGTGCCAGCAGCTTAGGCGCTAGCGTCTACAATGAGCAGTTCTTC
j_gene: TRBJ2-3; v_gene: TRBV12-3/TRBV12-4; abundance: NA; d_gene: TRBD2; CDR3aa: CASSPSGINTDAQYF; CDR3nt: TGTGCCAGCAGCCCTAGCGGAATTAACACAGATGCGCAGTATTTC
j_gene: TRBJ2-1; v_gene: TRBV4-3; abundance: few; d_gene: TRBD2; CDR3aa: CASSQGETSGYNEQFF; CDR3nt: TGCGCCAGCAGCCAAGGGGAGACTAGCGGATACAATGAGCAGTTCTTC
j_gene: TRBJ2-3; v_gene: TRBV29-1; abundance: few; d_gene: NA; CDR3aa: CSPLLLRSATDTQYF; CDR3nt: TGCAGCCCCCTTCTTCTAAGGTCTGCCACAGATACGCAGTATTTT
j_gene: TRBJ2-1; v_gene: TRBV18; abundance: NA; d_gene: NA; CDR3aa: CASSRPGQVNEQFF; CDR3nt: TGTGCCAGCTCCCGCCCCGGGCAGGTCAATGAGCAGTTCTTC
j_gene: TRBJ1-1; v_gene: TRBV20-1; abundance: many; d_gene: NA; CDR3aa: CSAPRSLEAFF; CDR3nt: TGCAGTGCCCCACGGTCACTCGAAGCTTTCTTT
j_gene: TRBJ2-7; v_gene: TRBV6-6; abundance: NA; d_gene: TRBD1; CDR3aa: CASSYSGTGTYEQYF; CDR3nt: TGTGCCAGCAGTTACTCGGGGACAGGGACCTACGAGCAGTACTTC
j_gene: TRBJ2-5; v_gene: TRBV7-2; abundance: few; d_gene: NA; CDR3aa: CASSLDTGASYF; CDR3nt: TGTGCCAGCAGCTTGGATACGGGGGCCTCGTACTTC
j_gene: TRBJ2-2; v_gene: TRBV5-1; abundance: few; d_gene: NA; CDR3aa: CASSLVEEVLFF; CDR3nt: TGCGCCAGCAGCTTGGTGGAGGAGGTGCTGTTTTTT
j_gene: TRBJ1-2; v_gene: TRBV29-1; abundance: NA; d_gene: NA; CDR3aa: CSVWTASYGYTF; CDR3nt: TGCAGCGTCTGGACAGCATCCTATGGCTACACCTTC
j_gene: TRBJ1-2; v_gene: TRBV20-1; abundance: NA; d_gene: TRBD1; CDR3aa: CSATTTGYYGYTF; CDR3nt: TGCAGTGCAACAACGACAGGGTACTATGGCTACACCTTC
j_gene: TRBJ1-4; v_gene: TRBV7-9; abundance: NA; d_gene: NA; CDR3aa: CAGNGGTTNEKLFF; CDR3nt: TGTGCCGGTAATGGGGGAACAACTAATGAAAAACTGTTTTTT
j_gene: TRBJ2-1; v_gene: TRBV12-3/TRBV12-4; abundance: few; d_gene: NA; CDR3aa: CASSLRGVGDNEQFF; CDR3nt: TGTGCCAGCAGTTTACGGGGAGTTGGGGACAATGAGCAGTTCTTC
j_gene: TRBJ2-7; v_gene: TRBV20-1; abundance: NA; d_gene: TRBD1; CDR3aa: CSARDRGNYEQYF; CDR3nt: TGCAGTGCTAGGGACAGGGGAAATTACGAGCAGTACTTC
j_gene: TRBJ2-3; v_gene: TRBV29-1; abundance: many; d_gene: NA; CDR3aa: CSVDQVMGTQYF; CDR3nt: TGCAGCGTTGATCAGGTCATGGGGACGCAGTATTTT
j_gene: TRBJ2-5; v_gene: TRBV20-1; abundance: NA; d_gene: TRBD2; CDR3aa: CSARVGLAGHQETQYF; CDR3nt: TGCAGTGCTAGAGTAGGGCTAGCGGGCCACCAAGAGACCCAGTACTTC
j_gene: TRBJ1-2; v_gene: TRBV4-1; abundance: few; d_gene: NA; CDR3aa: CASSLVGNGYTF; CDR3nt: TGCGCCAGCAGCCTAGTGGGAAATGGCTACACCTTC
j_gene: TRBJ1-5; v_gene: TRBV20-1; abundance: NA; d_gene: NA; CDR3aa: CSVPQSGNQPQHF; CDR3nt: TGCAGTGTTCCCCAATCGGGCAATCAGCCCCAGCATTTT
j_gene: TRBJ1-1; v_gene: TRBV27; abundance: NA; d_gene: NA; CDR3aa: CASSSPQAVNTEAFF; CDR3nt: TGTGCCAGCAGTTCTCCACAGGCCGTGAACACTGAAGCTTTCTTT
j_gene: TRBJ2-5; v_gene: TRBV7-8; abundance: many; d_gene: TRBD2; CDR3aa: CASSLSPGLAGKAQYF; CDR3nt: TGTGCCAGCAGCTTAAGCCCGGGACTAGCGGGAAAGGCCCAGTACTTC
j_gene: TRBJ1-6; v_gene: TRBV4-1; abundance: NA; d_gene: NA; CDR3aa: CASSQDPGQDSPLHF; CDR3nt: TGCGCCAGCAGCCAAGATCCAGGCCAGGATTCACCCCTCCACTTT